The T cell receptor (beta chain) described here comes from a study of technical replicates of blood from a handful of donors. Germline V CDR1 and CDR2: SQVTM, ANQGSEA. The CDR3 is made up of 15 amino acids. Between the trimmed V and J ends, which lost 6 bases and 3 bases, there was a span of 20 bases. Libraries were prepared by immunoSEQ multiplex PCR; TCRdb keeps only in-frame clonotypes and omits some of them. The sample holds around 69,000 clones, approximately 86% seen once. The V and J genes are TRBV29-1 and TRBJ1-1, with D unclear. Input material: PBMCs. The receptor was isolated from a human donor in good health. Some clones in this sample may be carry-over from other donors' samples. CDR3 sequence: CSVVARTIRDTEAFF. The CDR3 DNA is TGCAGCGTGGTCGCTCGGACTATTAGGGACACTGAAGCTTTCTTT.